This T cell receptor (beta chain) was recorded in a study of T cells in localized non-small cell lung cancer. Produced via immunoSEQ multiplex PCR; TCRdb's table is partial and in-frame only. The sample contains under 150,000 clones, 70% to 90% of which appear only once. This clone is a singleton in its sample. What it recognizes is unknown. Findings of the study overall: A median 57 of the top 100 tumor clones appeared in adjacent lung. Adjacent uninvolved lung had the highest clonality, suggesting focused antigen responses.

From germline, CDR1 is SEHNR and CDR2 FQNEAQ (reference sequence). CDR3 length equals 14 residues. Trimming shortened V by 5 bases and J by 6 bases, and 17 bases separated the two germline ends. The sequenced sample was peripheral blood, obtained before any cancer treatment. This clonotype was sampled from a female donor at least 60 years old with stage I lung adenocarcinoma. V and J are TRBV7-9 and TRBJ2-7; D is unresolved. This chain's CDR3 is CASSPSGTVGEQYF. The CDR3, as DNA: TGTGCCAGCAGCCCCTCCGGCACCGTAGGCGAGCAGTACTTC. The full variable domain, completed using reference TRBV7-9 and TRBJ2-7, is DTGVSQNPRHKITKRGQNVTFRCDPISEHNRLYWYRQTLGQGPEFLTYFQNEAQLEKSRLLSDRFSAERPKGSFSTLEIQRTEQGDSAMYLCASSPSGTVGEQYFGPGTRLTVT.